What follows is one T cell receptor beta chain and its context. Antigen: not known. A much larger clone lies a single base off, so this may be a read error. MiXCR, applied by TCRdb to the RT-PCR reads, yields one record per CDR3 protein. The top ten hold 5.5% to 7% of the sample, which has some 640,000 distinct CDR3 sequences, roughly 14% seen once. The source of the sample is a study of response to subunit inactivated influenza vaccine. Germline V gene sequence: CDR1 SGHRS, CDR2 YFSETQ. The CDR3 runs 18 residues. J gave up 4 bases and V 0 bases, and 8 bases lay outside the gene matches. Study-level findings and limits: New T cells are recruited in small numbers by each seasonal influenza vaccination, according to the authors' suggestion.

The J gene is TRBJ2-2, the V gene TRBV5-1; TRBD2 matches at 11 bases. The sample consisted of PBMCs from blood, taken 14 to 15 days before vaccination. The TCR originated in a middle-aged man who received an inactivated influenza vaccine. CDR3 residues: CASSLEVLAGGPTGELFF. Here the CDR3 DNA reads TGCGCCAGCAGCTTGGAAGTGTTAGCGGGGGGGCCCACCGGGGAGCTGTTTTTT.